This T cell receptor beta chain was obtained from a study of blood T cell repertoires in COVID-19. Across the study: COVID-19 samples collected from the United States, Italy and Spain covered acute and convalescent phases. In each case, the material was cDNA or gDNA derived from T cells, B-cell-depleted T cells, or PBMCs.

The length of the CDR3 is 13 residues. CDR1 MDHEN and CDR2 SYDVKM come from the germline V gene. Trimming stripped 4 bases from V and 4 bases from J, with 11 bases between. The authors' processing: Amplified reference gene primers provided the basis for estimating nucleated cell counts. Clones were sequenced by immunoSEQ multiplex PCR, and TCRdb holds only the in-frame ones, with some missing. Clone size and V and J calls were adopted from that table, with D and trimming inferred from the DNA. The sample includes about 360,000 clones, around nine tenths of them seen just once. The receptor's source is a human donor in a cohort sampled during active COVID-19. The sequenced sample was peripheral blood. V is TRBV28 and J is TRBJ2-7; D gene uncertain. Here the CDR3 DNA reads TGTGCCAGCAGTTCCCCCACACTATACGAGCAGTACTTC. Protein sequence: CASSSPTLYEQYF.